The clone carrying this T cell receptor (beta chain) has a count of ten or more. Its antigen is unknown. The source of the sample is a study of T cell repertoires in cytomegalovirus infection. Overall study: Through public TCR beta signatures, both CMV infection and matching HLA type were indicated. Findings of the study overall: People with CMV and the relevant HLA were identified by cumulative public TCR beta family frequency. HLA-C-restricted CMV-specific TCR beta clonotypes were dominant in the ex vivo response.

The V and J ends lost 6 bases and 0 bases, in that order; junction bases with no gene match: 11. Germline V gene sequence: CDR1 MNHNS, CDR2 SASEGT. The CDR3 sequence is 16 residues long. MiXCR, applied by TCRdb to the reads, yields one record per CDR3 protein. Seen here are hundreds of thousands of distinct CDR3 sequences, 9.6% observed once, and the top ten hold approximately 2.3%. The chain is built from TRBV6-1 and TRBJ2-7, with TRBD2 identical over 7 bases. Sequenced material: PBMCs. This TCR derives from a human donor in good health (CMV status not recorded). Some clones in this sample may be carry-over from other donors' samples. In DNA, the CDR3 is TGTGCCAGCAGCCCCCGGGGGGTCTGGAGCTCCTACGAGCAGTACTTC. This sequence encodes CASSPRGVWSSYEQYF.